This TCR beta chain was captured by sequencing in a study of neurological immune-mediated disorders (dated by TCRdb to about 2019). Study-wide context: The study compared peripheral blood TCR-beta repertoires of HTLV-I-associated myelopathy (HAM/TSP) patients, multiple sclerosis patients and healthy controls using UMI-based sequencing. Of the roughly 68 subjects in the cohort, some 14 were HAM/TSP patients, roughly 35 were multiple sclerosis patients, and some 20 were healthy controls. Technical triplicate libraries were sequenced to precisely calculate the variability in frequency of each individual clone. The 95 to 120 TCR-beta libraries covered PBMC samples along with longitudinal samples, technical triplicates, and paired sorted CD4+ and CD8+ T-cell subsets. What the authors observed across the whole study: TCR clonal expansion was highest in HAM/TSP patients and lowest in MS patients, with MS patients falling below even healthy controls. Across subjects, expanded clones never shared an identical CDR3 amino acid sequence, which suggests that the TCR-beta repertoires in every group were private.

This clonotype was detected ten times or more. Its antigen is currently not known. Base quality data are lacking; no much larger clone is found one base away. V and J are trimmed by 4 bases and 4 bases, and the gene matches miss 7 bases of the junction. Via the germline V gene, CDR1 is MGHRA and CDR2 YSYEKL. The CDR3 sequence holds 14 residues, the cysteine and phenylalanine included. CDR3 DNA only is kept here, 42 bases in frame from base 1. cDNA was synthesized by template-switch 5'RACE using a primer carrying a 10-nucleotide random unique molecular identifier by which each TCR transcript was tagged. Over 180 million TCR-beta sequences, covering 15-18 subjects, were produced in each sequencing run. The RNeasy kit was used for extraction of total RNA. The KAPA Real-time Library Amplification kit was used to amplify TCR-beta VDJ regions with primers for the TCR constant region and the 5'RACE anchor. Sample indexes and Illumina adaptors were added in a first PCR, after which library yield was increased in a second PCR. After Ampure bead purification, the roughly 650 bp TCR product was size-selected on a 2% E-gel SizeSelection system. Before pooling, libraries had their quality checked on a Bioanalyzer, their concentration measured with Qubit, and their quantity determined with the Kapa Library Quantification kit. Libraries were sequenced paired-end 2 x 150 bp on an Illumina HiSeq 2500. To increase sequence diversity, about 23-32% phiX was spiked into each library pool. As for the original processing: The quality-filtered reads were processed with the UMI-based MiGEC pipeline, whose error correction step removed more than 75% of the raw TCR sequences. VDJ genes were aligned to IMGT germline references, and each clonotype was defined by a unique CDR3 amino acid sequence together with V-J genes. Clonal expansion, Shannon diversity and CDR3 relatedness were evaluated with VDJtools (CalcPairwiseDistances, ClusterSamples), while phylogenetic trees were built in CLCbio workbench. Using coefficient-of-variation modelling across technical triplicates, the study counted a clone as expanded if it had at least 8 unique UMIs. The public reads were quality trimmed at Q25 with fastp and then assembled into clones with MiXCR by TCRdb, keeping productive beta chains. CDR3 protein duplicates are merged, each entry listing the most common genes and DNA. TCRdb's processing, not the authors', yielded these V and J calls. This sample holds about 38,000 distinct CDR3 sequences; 11% were observed only once. Of the sample, roughly 3.9% falls within the top ten clones.

The time point label corresponds to: technical triplicate 1. For unsorted PBMC libraries, 2 million PBMCs were used after storage in RNAlater at -80 degrees C until RNA extraction. Peripheral blood underwent Ficoll-Hypaque density gradient centrifugation to isolate PBMCs, which were then cryopreserved in liquid nitrogen. This chain is built from TRBV4-1 and TRBJ2-7; TRBD1 lines up with 7 middle nucleotides. The sequence was obtained from a man in his 60s with HTLV-1-associated myelopathy (HAM/TSP). The source material was PBMCs. The CDR3 region reads CASSLQGSSYEQYF. At the DNA level, the sequence is TGCGCCAGCAGCCTACAGGGGAGTAGTTACGAGCAGTACTTC.